This entry concerns a single TCR beta chain. The antigen is not known. Unique molecular identifiers were built into the TCR beta cDNA libraries. T cells, about 0.9 to 10 million of them, yielded some 540,000 cDNA molecules. TCRdb processed the PCR reads anew with MiXCR; each CDR3 protein has one entry. This table holds roughly 200,000 distinct CDR3 sequences, around 29% found once. This entry belongs to a study of post-analysis software for immune sequencing data. As for the study in general: Recorded disease courses covered relapsing-remitting, secondary progressive and progressive-relapsing multiple sclerosis. Some patients had no subtype annotation.

Per the germline V gene, CDR1 is SGHDT and CDR2 is YYEEEE. V lost 2 bases to trimming and J lost 5 bases, with 10 bases between them. The CDR3 runs 14 residues. General study points: F measure showed strong co-clustering of same-batch samples. Multiple sclerosis was associated with a significant reduction in normalized Chao1 diversity relative to controls. A handful of TRBV segments were significantly more frequent in patients than in controls. TRBV5-6, TRBV5-1 and TRBV20-1 were among these segments.

The clonotype was recovered from a girl aged 2-17 years with multiple sclerosis. The chain combines TRBV5-6 with TRBJ1-4, with D perhaps TRBD1 (5 bases). The specimen was blood. CDR3 sequence (DNA): TGTGCCAGCAGCTTACGGGGGGAGAATGAAAAACTGTTTTTT. The encoded protein is CASSLRGENEKLFF. The variable domain in full, with the rest retrieved from reference TRBV5-6 and TRBJ1-4, is DAGVTQSPTHLIKTRGQQVTLRCSPKSGHDTVSWYQQALGQGPQFIFQYYEEEERQRGNFPDRFSGHQFPNYSSELNVNALLLGDSALYLCASSLRGENEKLFFGSGTQLSVL.